This T cell receptor beta chain comes out of a study of blood T cell repertoires in COVID-19. About the study: Donors in the United States, Italy and Spain gave samples during acute or convalescent COVID-19.

Germline V lookup: CDR1 KGHSH, CDR2 LQKENI. The V and J ends lost 1 base and 4 bases, in that order; junction bases with no gene match: 9. There are 17 residues in the CDR3. In the original processing: Researchers report that nucleated cell counts were estimated from reference gene primer amplification. Clones were read by immunoSEQ multiplex PCR, and TCRdb kept only the in-frame ones, dropping some. D and trimming were read from the DNA, whereas the V and J calls and clone size are those reported in that table. Of 200,000 to 250,000 clones listed, roughly nine tenths are singletons. Source material: peripheral blood. The source is a man aged 40-50 years with active or convalescent COVID-19. The chain links TRBV18 to TRBJ2-3; TRBD2 matches at 9 bases. The DNA of the CDR3 is TGTGCCAGCTCACCACGTCAGGCGGGAGGGATGGCAGATACGCAGTATTTT. Translation: CASSPRQAGGMADTQYF.